A single sample is the source of the 9 T cell receptor beta chains below, sequenced in a study of OX40 agonist ivuxolimab in advanced cancers. TCRdb's copy holds only in-frame clones and misses some; the assay was immunoSEQ multiplex PCR. The table shows tens of thousands of clones, with 70% to 90% occurring only once. This material consisted of CD4+ or CD8+ T cells sorted from blood, taken in a trial of the OX40 agonist ivuxolimab. These receptors came from an adult with an advanced solid tumor such as melanoma, head and neck, liver or kidney cancer.

The chain employs TRBV13 and TRBJ1-2; D remains unclear. The V gene's germline CDR1 is PRHDT and CDR2 FYEKMQ (reference sequence). There are 13 residues in the CDR3. Trimming removed 4 bases at V and 3 bases at J, with 9 bases between. Written as DNA, the CDR3 is TGTGCCAGCAGCTCTGACCGCGACTATGGCTACACCTTC. Protein: CASSSDRDYGYTF.

This rearrangement joins TRBV6-5 to TRBJ2-3, with TRBD2 as a possible D gene (5 bases). The germline V and J ends were trimmed by 2 bases and 4 bases, with 10 bases remaining between them. This CDR3 region has 14 residues. The V gene's germline CDR1 is MNHEY and CDR2 SVGAGI. The CDR3 here is CASSYVASSDTQYF. CDR3 in DNA: TGTGCCAGCAGTTACGTGGCTAGCTCAGATACGCAGTATTTT.

This chain uses TRBV6-1 with TRBJ1-5; D remains ambiguous. The V end lost 7 bases, the J end lost 9 bases, and 19 bases lay between the germline ends. This CDR3 has 14 amino acids. CDR1 MNHNS and CDR2 SASEGT come from the germline V gene. CDR3 region: CASTQREPGPPQHF. The DNA of the CDR3 is TGTGCCAGCACCCAAAGGGAGCCTGGGCCGCCCCAGCATTTT.

V is TRBV9 and J is TRBJ1-4; TRBD1 matches 8 bases. Germline V gives CDR1 SGDLS, CDR2 YYNGEE. The CDR3 has 15 amino acids. V dropped 3 bases and J dropped 5; count of bases not matched to a gene: 6. The DNA of the CDR3 is TGTGCCAGCAGCGCTTCGGGACAGGCAAATGAAAAACTGTTTTTT. Amino acids: CASSASGQANEKLFF. Complete variable domain (other parts from reference TRBV9 and TRBJ1-4): DSGVTQTPKHLITATGQRVTLRCSPRSGDLSVYWYQQSLDQGLQFLIQYYNGEERAKGNILERFSAQQFPDLHSELNLSSLELGDSALYFCASSASGQANEKLFFGSGTQLSVL.

The genes are TRBV4-3 and TRBJ2-1, with 10 bases that match TRBD1. V dropped 0 bases and J dropped 8; count of bases not matched to a gene: 10. Germline V gene sequence: CDR1 LGHNA, CDR2 YSLEER. The CDR3 covers 17 residues. The CDR3 nucleotides are TGCGCCAGCAGCCAAGATAGACAGGGGGCCGGGGTCTATGAGCAGTTCTTC. The encoded protein is CASSQDRQGAGVYEQFF.

This clone was recorded once. The chain is built from TRBV27 and TRBJ2-3; D gene ambiguous. The CDR3 is 15 amino acids. Between the trimmed V and J ends, which lost 6 bases and 1 base, there was a span of 14 bases. Germline assignment: CDR1 MNHEY and CDR2 SMNVEV (reference sequence). The chain's CDR3 is CASREFPYRTDTQYF. The CDR3 nucleotides read TGTGCCAGCAGGGAGTTCCCGTATCGCACAGATACGCAGTATTTT.

The chain uses TRBV27 and TRBJ1-1; TRBD1 might be the D (5 bases). Trimming removed 5 bases from V and 0 bases from J, with 16 bases in between. Germline V gene lookup returns CDR1 MNHEY and CDR2 SMNVEV (reference sequence). The CDR3 is 16 amino acids. This CDR3 reads CASSSSPGRLNTEAFF. The DNA of the CDR3 is TGTGCCAGCAGTAGCTCACCGGGACGGCTGAACACTGAAGCTTTCTTT.

V is TRBV5-4 and J is TRBJ2-2, with D unclear. The germline V gene has CDR1 SGHNT and CDR2 YYREEE (reference sequence). Trimming removed 5 bases from V and 1 base from J, with 6 bases in between. CDR3 length: 13 amino acids. The CDR3 is CASSTRNTGELFF. DNA for the CDR3: TGTGCCAGCAGTACAAGGAACACCGGGGAGCTGTTTTTT.

This clone has just one count. This chain uses TRBV27 with TRBJ1-3; 8 nucleotides align to TRBD1. This CDR3 has 14 amino acids. The trim removed 5 bases at V and 4 bases at J, leaving 4 bases unmatched. Germline CDR1 reads MNHEY; CDR2 reads SMNVEV (reference sequence). The CDR3 bases are TGTGCCAGCAGTGAGACAGGGGTAGGAAACACCATATATTTT. This sequence encodes CASSETGVGNTIYF.